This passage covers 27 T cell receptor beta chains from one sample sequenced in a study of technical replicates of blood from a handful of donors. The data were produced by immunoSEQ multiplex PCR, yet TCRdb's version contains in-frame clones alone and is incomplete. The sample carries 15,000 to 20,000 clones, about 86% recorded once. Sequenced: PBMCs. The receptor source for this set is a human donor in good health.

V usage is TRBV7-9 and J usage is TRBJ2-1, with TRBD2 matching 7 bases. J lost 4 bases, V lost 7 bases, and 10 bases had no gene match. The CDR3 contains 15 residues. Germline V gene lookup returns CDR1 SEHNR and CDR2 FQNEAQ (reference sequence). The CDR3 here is CASTESGRGYNEQFF. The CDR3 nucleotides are TGTGCCAGCACCGAGAGTGGGCGGGGGTACAATGAGCAGTTCTTC.

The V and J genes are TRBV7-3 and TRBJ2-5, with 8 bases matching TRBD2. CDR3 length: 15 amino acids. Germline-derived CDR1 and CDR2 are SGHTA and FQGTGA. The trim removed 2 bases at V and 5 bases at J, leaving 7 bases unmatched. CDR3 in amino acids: CASSLDRTSTETQYF. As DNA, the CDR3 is TGTGCCAGCAGCTTAGATCGGACTAGCACTGAGACCCAGTACTTC. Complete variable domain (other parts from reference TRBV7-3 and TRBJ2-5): GAGVSQTPSNKVTEKGKYVELRCDPISGHTALYWYRQSLGQGPEFLIYFQGTGAADDSGLPNDRFFAVRPEGSVSTLKIQRTERGDSAVYLCASSLDRTSTETQYFGPGTRLLVL.

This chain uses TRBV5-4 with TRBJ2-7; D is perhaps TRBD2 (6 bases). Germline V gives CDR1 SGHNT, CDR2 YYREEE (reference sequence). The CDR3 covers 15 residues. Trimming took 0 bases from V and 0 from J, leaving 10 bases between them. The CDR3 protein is CASSLGRTNSYEQYF. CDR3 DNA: TGTGCCAGCAGCTTGGGTCGGACTAACTCCTACGAGCAGTACTTC.

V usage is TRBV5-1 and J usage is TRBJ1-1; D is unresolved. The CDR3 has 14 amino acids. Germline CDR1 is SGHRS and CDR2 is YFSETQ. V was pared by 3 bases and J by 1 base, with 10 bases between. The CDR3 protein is CASSSTGRNTEAFF. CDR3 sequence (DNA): TGCGCCAGCAGCTCTACGGGGAGGAACACTGAAGCTTTCTTT.

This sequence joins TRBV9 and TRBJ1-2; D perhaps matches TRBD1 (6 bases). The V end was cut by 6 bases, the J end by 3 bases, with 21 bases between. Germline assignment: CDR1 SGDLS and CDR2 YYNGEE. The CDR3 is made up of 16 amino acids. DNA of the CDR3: TGTGCCAGCACCCTAGGGGGATCAGGGGAATACTATGGCTACACCTTC. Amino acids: CASTLGGSGEYYGYTF.

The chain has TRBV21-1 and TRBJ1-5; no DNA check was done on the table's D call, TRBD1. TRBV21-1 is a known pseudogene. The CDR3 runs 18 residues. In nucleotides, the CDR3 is TGTGCCAGCAGCAAATCATCGACTCTCGGGGACAGAAATCAGCCCCAGCATTTT. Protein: CASSKSSTLGDRNQPQHF.

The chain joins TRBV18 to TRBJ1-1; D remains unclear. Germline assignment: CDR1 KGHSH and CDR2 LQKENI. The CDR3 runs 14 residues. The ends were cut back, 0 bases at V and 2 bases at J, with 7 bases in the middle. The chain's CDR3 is CASSPPQKNTEAFF. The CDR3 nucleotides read TGTGCCAGCTCACCACCGCAGAAAAACACTGAAGCTTTCTTT. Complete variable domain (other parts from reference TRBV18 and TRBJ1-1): NAGVMQNPRHLVRRRGQEARLRCSPMKGHSHVYWYRQLPEEGLKFMVYLQKENIIDESGMPKERFSAEFPKEGPSILRIQQVVRGDSAAYFCASSPPQKNTEAFFGQGTRLTVV.

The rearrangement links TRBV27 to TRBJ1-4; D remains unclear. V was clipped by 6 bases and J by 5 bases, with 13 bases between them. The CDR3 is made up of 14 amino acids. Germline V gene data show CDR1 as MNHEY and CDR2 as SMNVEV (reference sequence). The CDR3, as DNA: TGTGCCAGCAGACCGGGGAGGTCCAATGAAAAACTGTTTTTT. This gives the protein CASRPGRSNEKLFF.

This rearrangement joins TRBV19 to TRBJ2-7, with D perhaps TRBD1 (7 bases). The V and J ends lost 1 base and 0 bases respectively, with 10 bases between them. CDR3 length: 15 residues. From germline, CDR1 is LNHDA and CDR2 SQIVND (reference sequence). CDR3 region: CASSIAGGLSYEQYF. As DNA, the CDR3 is TGTGCCAGTAGTATAGCAGGGGGGCTCTCCTACGAGCAGTACTTC.

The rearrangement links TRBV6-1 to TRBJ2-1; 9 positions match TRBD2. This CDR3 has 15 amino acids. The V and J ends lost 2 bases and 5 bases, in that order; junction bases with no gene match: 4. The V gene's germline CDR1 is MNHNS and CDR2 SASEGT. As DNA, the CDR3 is TGTGCCAGCAGTGAAACCGCTAGCGGGAACAATGAGCAGTTCTTC. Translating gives CASSETASGNNEQFF.

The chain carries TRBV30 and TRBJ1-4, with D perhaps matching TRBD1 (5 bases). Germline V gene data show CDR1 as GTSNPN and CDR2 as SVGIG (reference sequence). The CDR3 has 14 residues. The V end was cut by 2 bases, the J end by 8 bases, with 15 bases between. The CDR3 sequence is CAWSLSGGWEKLFF. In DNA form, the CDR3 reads TGTGCCTGGAGTTTGTCCGGGGGGTGGGAAAAACTGTTTTTT.

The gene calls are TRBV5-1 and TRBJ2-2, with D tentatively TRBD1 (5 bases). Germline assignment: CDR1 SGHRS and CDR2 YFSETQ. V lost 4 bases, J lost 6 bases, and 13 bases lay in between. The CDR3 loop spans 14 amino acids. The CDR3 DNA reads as TGCGCCAGCAGCCTGAGACAGTCCGCCGGGGAGCTGTTTTTT. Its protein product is CASSLRQSAGELFF.

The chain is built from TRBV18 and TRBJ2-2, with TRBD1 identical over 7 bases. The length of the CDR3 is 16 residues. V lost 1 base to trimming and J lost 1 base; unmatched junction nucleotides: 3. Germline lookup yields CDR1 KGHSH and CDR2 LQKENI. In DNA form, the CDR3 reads TGTGCCAGCTCACCACTCGGACAGGAGAACACCGGGGAGCTGTTTTTT. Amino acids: CASSPLGQENTGELFF.

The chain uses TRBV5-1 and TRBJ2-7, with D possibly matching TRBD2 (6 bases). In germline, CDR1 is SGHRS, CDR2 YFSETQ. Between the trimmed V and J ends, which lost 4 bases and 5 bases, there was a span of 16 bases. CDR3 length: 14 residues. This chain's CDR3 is CASSPGSGGNEQYF. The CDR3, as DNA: TGCGCCAGCAGCCCGGGAAGTGGAGGGAACGAGCAGTACTTC.

CDR3 in amino acids: CASSGGAQTYNEQYF. The DNA of the CDR3 is TGTGCCAGCAGTGGCGGGGCACAGACGTATAACGAGCAGTACTTC. The rearrangement links TRBV2 to TRBJ2-7; weak D call: TRBD2 (6 bases). Germline V gene data show CDR1 as SNHLY and CDR2 as FYNNEI. The CDR3 has 15 amino acids. The V and J ends lost 4 bases and 5 bases respectively, with 18 bases between them.

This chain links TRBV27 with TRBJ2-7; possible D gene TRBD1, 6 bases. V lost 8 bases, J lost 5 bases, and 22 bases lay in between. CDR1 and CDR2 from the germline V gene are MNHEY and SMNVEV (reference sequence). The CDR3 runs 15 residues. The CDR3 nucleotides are TGTGCCAGCTCGGTCCCGGGACAAACCGTCGACGAGCAGTACTTC. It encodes CASSVPGQTVDEQYF.

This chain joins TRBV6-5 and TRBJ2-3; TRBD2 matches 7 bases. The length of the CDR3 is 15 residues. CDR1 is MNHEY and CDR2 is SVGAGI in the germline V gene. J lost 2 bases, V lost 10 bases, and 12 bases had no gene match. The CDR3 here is CATRPGGGHTDTQYF. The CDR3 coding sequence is TGTGCCACCCGGCCGGGGGGAGGTCACACAGATACGCAGTATTTT.

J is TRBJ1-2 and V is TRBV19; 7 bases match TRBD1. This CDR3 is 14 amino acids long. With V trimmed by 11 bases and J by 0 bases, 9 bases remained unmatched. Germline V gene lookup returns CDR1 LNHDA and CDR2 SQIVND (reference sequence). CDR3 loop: CASEAGTANYGYTF. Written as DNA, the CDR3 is TGTGCCTCAGAGGCCGGGACAGCTAACTATGGCTACACCTTC.

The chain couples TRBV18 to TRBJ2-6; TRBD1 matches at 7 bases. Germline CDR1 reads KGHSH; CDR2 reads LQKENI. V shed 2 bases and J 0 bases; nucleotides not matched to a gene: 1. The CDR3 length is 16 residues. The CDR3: CASSPRQGSGANVLTF. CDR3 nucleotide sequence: TGTGCCAGCTCACCAAGACAGGGCTCTGGGGCCAACGTCCTGACTTTC.

The CDR3 reads CASSLVGTLASYEQYF. In DNA form, the CDR3 reads TGTGCCAGCAGCTTGGTTGGGACTCTGGCATCCTACGAGCAGTACTTC. The chain has TRBV7-8 and TRBJ2-7, with TRBD2 as a possible D gene (6 bases). Germline V gene data show CDR1 as SGHVS and CDR2 as FQNEAQ. The V and J ends lost 3 bases and 1 base respectively, with 16 bases between them. CDR3 length: 16 amino acids. The whole variable domain, remainder taken from reference TRBV7-8 and TRBJ2-7, is GAGVSQSPRYKVAKRGQDVALRCDPISGHVSLFWYQQALGQGPEFLTYFQNEAQLDKSGLPSDRFFAERPEGSVSTLKIQRTQQEDSAVYLCASSLVGTLASYEQYFGPGTRLTVT.

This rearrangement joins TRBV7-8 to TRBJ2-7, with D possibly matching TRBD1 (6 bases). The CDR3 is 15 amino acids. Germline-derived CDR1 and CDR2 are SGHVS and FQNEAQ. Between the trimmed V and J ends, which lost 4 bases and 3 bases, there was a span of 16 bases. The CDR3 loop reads CASSSTAYRDYEQYF. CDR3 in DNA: TGTGCCAGCAGCTCAACAGCATACAGGGACTACGAGCAGTACTTC.

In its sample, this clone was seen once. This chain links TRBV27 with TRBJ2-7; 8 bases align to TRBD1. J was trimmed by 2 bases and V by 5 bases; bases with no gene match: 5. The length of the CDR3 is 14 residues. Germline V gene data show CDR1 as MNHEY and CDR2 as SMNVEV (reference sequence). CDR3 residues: CASSPRTGTYEQYF. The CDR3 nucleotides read TGTGCCAGCAGTCCCCGGACAGGGACCTACGAGCAGTACTTC.

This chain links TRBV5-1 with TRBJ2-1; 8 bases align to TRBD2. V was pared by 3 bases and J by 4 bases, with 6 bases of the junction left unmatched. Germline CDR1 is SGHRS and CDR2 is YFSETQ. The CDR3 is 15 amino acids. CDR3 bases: TGCGCCAGCAGCTCAGCGGGAGAAAGATACAATGAGCAGTTCTTC. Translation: CASSSAGERYNEQFF.

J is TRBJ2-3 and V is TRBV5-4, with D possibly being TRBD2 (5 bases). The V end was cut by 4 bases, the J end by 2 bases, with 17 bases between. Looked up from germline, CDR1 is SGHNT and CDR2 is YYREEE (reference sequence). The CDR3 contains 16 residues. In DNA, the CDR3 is TGTGCCAGCAGCGAATTATTGGACTCATCCACAGATACGCAGTATTTT. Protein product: CASSELLDSSTDTQYF. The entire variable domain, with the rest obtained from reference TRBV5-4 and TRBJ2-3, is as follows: ETGVTQSPTHLIKTRGQQVTLRCSSQSGHNTVSWYQQALGQGPQFIFQYYREEENGRGNFPPRFSGLQFPNYSSELNVNALELDDSALYLCASSELLDSSTDTQYFGPGTRLTVL.

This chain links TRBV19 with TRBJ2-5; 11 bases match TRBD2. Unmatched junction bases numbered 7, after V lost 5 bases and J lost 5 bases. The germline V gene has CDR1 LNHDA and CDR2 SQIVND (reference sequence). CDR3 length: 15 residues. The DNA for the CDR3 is TGTGCCAGTAGTTCACTAGCGGGAGATCGGGAGACCCAGTACTTC. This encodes CASSSLAGDRETQYF.

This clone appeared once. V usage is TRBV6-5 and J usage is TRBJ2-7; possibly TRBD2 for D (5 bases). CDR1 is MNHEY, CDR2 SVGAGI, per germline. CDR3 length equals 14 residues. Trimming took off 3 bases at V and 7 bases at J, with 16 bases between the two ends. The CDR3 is CASSYKWSPGEQYF. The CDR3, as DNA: TGTGCCAGCAGTTATAAGTGGAGTCCGGGAGAGCAGTACTTC.

This chain's CDR3 is CASSFRPGQAQETQYF. The DNA of the CDR3 is TGTGCCAGCAGCTTTCGCCCGGGACAGGCCCAAGAGACCCAGTACTTC. The rearrangement joins TRBV5-6 to TRBJ2-5; 8 bases match TRBD1. V gave up 2 bases and J gave up 1 base; unmatched junction bases: 7. The CDR3 length is 16 residues. The germline gives CDR1 SGHDT, CDR2 YYEEEE.